A selection of T cell receptor beta chains follows, all from one sample in a study of T cells after yellow fever vaccination. Via MiXCR, TCRdb re-called the 5' RACE reads, giving one row per CDR3 protein. The sample records some 390,000 distinct CDR3 sequences, roughly a sixth being singletons. The sequences come from PBMCs, collected before the yellow fever booster vaccination. The source of these receptors is a young man who received the YFV17D yellow fever vaccine. CDR3s include the opening cysteine and the closing phenylalanine or tryptophan. The D gene is left open where the match is weak. Size values are once, few and many counts, or a class for expanded clones, and some rows have none.

>few|TRBJ2-5|13|TRBV6-5|-
TGTGCCAGCAGTTGGGACATCCAAGAGACCCAGTACTTC
CASSWDIQETQYF
>many|TRBJ2-3|14|TRBV5-1|TRBD2
TGCGCCAGCAGCGAGAGCGGGGGGCCTGGTACGCAGTATTTT
CASSESGGPGTQYF
>few|TRBJ1-4|15|TRBV6-5|TRBD1
TGTGCCAGCAGTTGGTCGGTGGGACAGAATGAAAAACTGTTTTTT
CASSWSVGQNEKLFF
>few|TRBJ2-5|18|TRBV4-2|TRBD2
TGTGCCAGCAGCCAAGTAGGACTAGCGGGGGGGCCGGGAGAGACCCAGTACTTC
CASSQVGLAGGPGETQYF
>few|TRBJ2-3|17|TRBV4-1|-
TGCGCCAGCAGCCCAGGCGAGGGGATGGGTGGAACAGATACGCAGTATTTT
CASSPGEGMGGTDTQYF
>-|TRBJ1-5|15|TRBV4-1|-
TGCGCCAGCAGCCAAGAGGGGGGGGTCAATCAGCCCCAGCATTTT
CASSQEGGVNQPQHF
>few|TRBJ1-5|16|TRBV7-9|TRBD1
TGTGCCAGCAGCTTATCGGGACAGGTAGCAGGTCAGCCCCAGCATTTT
CASSLSGQVAGQPQHF
>-|TRBJ2-5|15|TRBV5-1|-
TGCGCCAGCAGCTCGTTGATTAGAAGTGGGGAGACCCAGTACTTC
CASSSLIRSGETQYF
>-|TRBJ2-1|18|TRBV5-1|-
TGCGCCAGCAGCTTGGTTTCTCGGGGCAGGGGAGGAGGCAATGAGCAGTTCTTC
CASSLVSRGRGGGNEQFF
>few|TRBJ1-6|14|TRBV27|-
TGTGCCAGCAGTTGGCAGGTCCATAATTCACCCCTCCACTTT
CASSWQVHNSPLHF
>-|TRBJ1-5|13|TRBV12-3/TRBV12-4|-
TGTGCCAGCAGTACGGATAGCAATCAGCCCCAGCATTTT
CASSTDSNQPQHF
>few|TRBJ2-7|13|TRBV27|-
TGTGCCAGCAGTTTGATGCCTCCCTACGAGCAGTACTTC
CASSLMPPYEQYF
>few|TRBJ2-7|14|TRBV6-1|-
TGTGCCAGCAGTAAGGGGACGGGAACCTACGAGCAGTACTTC
CASSKGTGTYEQYF
>-|TRBJ2-3|16|TRBV6-2/TRBV6-3|-
TGTGCCAGCAGTCTCCTAGAGACCTGGGGCACAGATACGCAGTATTTT
CASSLLETWGTDTQYF
>-|TRBJ2-5|16|TRBV4-3|-
TGCGCCAGCAGCCAAGAGGGCATCGGGTTTCAAGAGACCCAGTACTTC
CASSQEGIGFQETQYF
>few|TRBJ2-5|13|TRBV9|-
TGTGCCAGCAGCGCCAGGTTGGACGAGACCCAGTACTTC
CASSARLDETQYF
>few|TRBJ1-1|12|TRBV7-9|-
TGTGCCAGCAGCTTAGTAATCAGAGAAGCTTTCTTT
CASSLVIREAFF
>few|TRBJ2-3|14|TRBV29-1|-
TGCAGCGTTGGCAGGACGGCATTAGGAGATACGCAGTATTTT
CSVGRTALGDTQYF
>few|TRBJ2-5|14|TRBV9|TRBD1
TGTGCCAGCAGCGTGTCAGGGGGCTTGGAGACCCAGTACTTC
CASSVSGGLETQYF
>few|TRBJ2-2|14|TRBV7-2|TRBD1
TGTGCCAGCAGCTCCGACAGGGTCACCGGGGAGCTGTTTTTT
CASSSDRVTGELFF
>-|TRBJ2-3|11|TRBV6-5|-
TGTGCCAGCATGGCGGGGTCTACGCAGTATTTT
CASMAGSTQYF
>-|TRBJ1-2|14|TRBV7-9|-
TGTGCCAGCAGCTTAATGTCAGGAGACTATGGCTACACCTTC
CASSLMSGDYGYTF
>-|TRBJ1-5|15|TRBV4-1|-
TGCGCCAGCAGCCAAGACGCCAGTTTTAATCAGCCCCAGCATTTT
CASSQDASFNQPQHF
>-|TRBJ2-5|14|TRBV5-1|-
TGCGCCAGCAGCTCTGGACAGATGCAAGAGACCCAGTACTTC
CASSSGQMQETQYF
>few|TRBJ1-1|15|TRBV7-9|-
TGTGCCAGCAGCTTAAATGCGGGAACGAACACTGAAGCTTTCTTT
CASSLNAGTNTEAFF
>-|TRBJ2-3|17|TRBV7-6|TRBD2
TGTGCCAGCACCAGAAGCGGCGGGGGAGCCGTCACAGATACGCAGTATTTT
CASTRSGGGAVTDTQYF
>-|TRBJ2-1|18|TRBV6-2/TRBV6-3|-
TGTGCCAGCAACCAGGGTTGGTTACAGCCAAGCTCCTACAATGAGCAGTTCTTC
CASNQGWLQPSSYNEQFF
>-|TRBJ1-2|12|TRBV27|-
TGTGCCAGCAGTTCTACTCCAAATGGCTACACCTTC
CASSSTPNGYTF
>few|TRBJ2-1|13|TRBV27|-
TGTGCCAGCGGCGGGGAGACCTACAATGAGCAGTTCTTC
CASGGETYNEQFF
>-|TRBJ2-5|14|TRBV7-2|-
TGTGCCAGCAGCTTAATAGTTGGGGGGGAGACCCAGTACTTC
CASSLIVGGETQYF
>-|TRBJ1-1|15|TRBV28|TRBD1
TGTGCCAGCAGTGGATCAGGGGGCCGGCACACTGAAGCTTTCTTT
CASSGSGGRHTEAFF
>many|TRBJ2-2|17|TRBV6-5|TRBD2
TGTGCCAGCAGTTCGCCTGGGGGGAGGGGCCGAACCGGGGAGCTGTTTTTT
CASSSPGGRGRTGELFF
>-|TRBJ1-5|15|TRBV12-3/TRBV12-4|TRBD1
TGTGCCAGCAGTTGGGACAGAGCTTTGCATCAGCCCCAGCATTTT
CASSWDRALHQPQHF
>few|TRBJ1-3|13|TRBV30|-
TGTGCCTGGACGGGGGTTTTCGGAAACACCATATATTTT
CAWTGVFGNTIYF
>-|TRBJ1-2|13|TRBV20-1|-
TGCAGTGCTCTCGGGGGGGCTAACTATGGCTACACCTTC
CSALGGANYGYTF
>few|TRBJ2-3|16|TRBV10-1|TRBD2
TGCGCCAGCAGCCTAACTAGCGGGGGACTGGCAGATACGCAGTATTTT
CASSLTSGGLADTQYF
>few|TRBJ2-7|15|TRBV7-2|TRBD2
TGTGCCAGCAGCTATAATAGCGGGGGGCCCTACGAGCAGTACTTC
CASSYNSGGPYEQYF
>few|TRBJ1-4|13|TRBV18|-
TGTGCCAGCTCGCAACGTTCAGATGAAAAACTGTTTTTT
CASSQRSDEKLFF
>-|TRBJ2-3|18|TRBV28|TRBD2
TGTGCCAGCAGTTATCCACCTAGCGGGGGCCTCAGCACAGATACGCAGTATTTT
CASSYPPSGGLSTDTQYF
>few|TRBJ1-1|12|TRBV12-3/TRBV12-4|-
TGTGCCAGCAGTTTAGTCCAGGCAGAAGCTTTCTTT
CASSLVQAEAFF
>-|TRBJ1-1|14|TRBV2|-
TGTGCCAGCAAGCAGGAGGGGTTTAGCTCTGAAGCTTTCTTT
CASKQEGFSSEAFF
>few|TRBJ2-1|12|TRBV18|-
TGTGCCAGCGGCCTAGGGTTCCGGGAGCAGTTCTTC
CASGLGFREQFF
>-|TRBJ2-2|13|TRBV5-5|-
TGTGCCAGCAGCCCAGGGGCAACCGGGGAGCTGTTTTTT
CASSPGATGELFF
>-|TRBJ2-3|16|TRBV11-2|TRBD2
TGTGCCAGCAGCTTCCTAGCGGGTGCTAGCACAGATACGCAGTATTTT
CASSFLAGASTDTQYF
>-|TRBJ1-2|13|TRBV10-3|-
TGTGCCATCAGGGGGACGGAGAACTATGGCTACACCTTC
CAIRGTENYGYTF
>few|TRBJ2-3|15|TRBV6-5|TRBD2
TGTGCCAGCAGTCAGCTAGCGGGGGTCACAGATACGCAGTATTTT
CASSQLAGVTDTQYF
>few|TRBJ2-7|14|TRBV29-1|-
TGCAGCGTTGACGGTCTTGACGGACCCTACGAGCAGTACTTC
CSVDGLDGPYEQYF
>-|TRBJ2-4|16|TRBV4-3|TRBD1
TGCGCCAGCAGCCAGCGGACAGGGGGGACCAAAAACATTCAGTACTTC
CASSQRTGGTKNIQYF
>-|TRBJ2-3|17|TRBV5-5|-
TGTGCCAGCACCAACACCCCAGGGGACCGATCCACAGATACGCAGTATTTT
CASTNTPGDRSTDTQYF
>few|TRBJ2-3|14|TRBV9|-
TGTGCCAGCGGATTCGGGGGCCCCACAGATACGCAGTATTTT
CASGFGGPTDTQYF
>-|TRBJ2-3|16|TRBV7-2|-
TGTGCCAGCAGCGACCACGGCGCGGGGAATATGGATACGCAGTATTTT
CASSDHGAGNMDTQYF
>few|TRBJ1-2|14|TRBV6-5|-
TGTGCCAGCAGTTACTCGAATGGAGCCTATGGCTACACCTTC
CASSYSNGAYGYTF
>-|TRBJ2-1|13|TRBV7-8|-
TGTGCCAGCAGCTTAGCTGCTCGAGGTGAGCAGTTCTTC
CASSLAARGEQFF
>few|TRBJ1-5|13|TRBV6-2/TRBV6-3|-
TGTGCCAGCAGTTACGACCTCGGTCAGCCCCAGCATTTT
CASSYDLGQPQHF
>many|TRBJ2-1|12|TRBV12-3/TRBV12-4|-
TGTGCCAGCAGCTTAGGTCCCAATGAGCAGTTCTTC
CASSLGPNEQFF
>-|TRBJ1-1|14|TRBV6-5|-
TGTGCCAGCAGTTACAGGGGGGTCGGGACTGAAGCTTTCTTT
CASSYRGVGTEAFF